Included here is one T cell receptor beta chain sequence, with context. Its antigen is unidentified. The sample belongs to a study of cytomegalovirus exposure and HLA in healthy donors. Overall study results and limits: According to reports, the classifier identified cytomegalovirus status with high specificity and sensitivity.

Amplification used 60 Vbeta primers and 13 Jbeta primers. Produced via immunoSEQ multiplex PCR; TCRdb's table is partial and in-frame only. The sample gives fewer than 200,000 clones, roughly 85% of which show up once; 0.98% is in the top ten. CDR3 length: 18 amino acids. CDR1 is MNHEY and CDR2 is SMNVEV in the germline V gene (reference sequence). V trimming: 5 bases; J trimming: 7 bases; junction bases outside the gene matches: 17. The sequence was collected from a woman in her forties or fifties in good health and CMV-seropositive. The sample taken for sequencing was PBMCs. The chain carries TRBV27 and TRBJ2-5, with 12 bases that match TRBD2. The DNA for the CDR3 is TGTGCCAGCAGTCCCATCGGCCTAGCGGGAGGGTTATCCGTGACCCAGTACTTC. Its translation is CASSPIGLAGGLSVTQYF.